The T cell receptor (beta chain) under discussion was sequenced for a study of cytomegalovirus exposure and HLA in healthy donors. At the level of the study: Inside one of the first data releases sat around 85 million unique TCRs taken from HLA-typed donors. The study, taken as a whole, reports: Apart from CMV serostatus, no immune exposure information was available. In an earlier analysis, about 90% or about 30%: the productive usage of most TCR beta V segments. In a later analysis, CMV-associated beta chains were mostly HLA-associated, it appeared.

Germline V gene data show CDR1 as SGHRS and CDR2 as YFSETQ. The CDR3 is 16 residues long. V dropped 4 bases and J dropped 4 bases, with 18 bases sitting between them. With respect to this clone: The antigen remains unidentified.

The primer mix had 60 Vbeta and 13 Jbeta primers. Libraries were prepared by immunoSEQ multiplex PCR; TCRdb keeps only in-frame clonotypes and omits some of them. The sample gives some 140,000 clones, approximately 10% of which show up once; roughly 6.4% is in the top ten. The genes are TRBV5-1 and TRBJ2-1; D possibly corresponds to TRBD1 (5 bases). The sequenced sample consisted of PBMCs. The clonotype comes from a woman in her thirties or forties in good health and CMV-seropositive. The CDR3 DNA follows: TGCGCCAGCAGCCCGGCCCCCAGCACAGGTTACAATGAGCAGTTCTTC. It translates to CASSPAPSTGYNEQFF.